What follows describes a single T cell receptor beta chain. Antigen: not known. Healthy Caucasians made up all donors. MiXCR, applied by TCRdb to the 5' RACE reads, yields one record per CDR3 protein. The sample contains 690,000 or so distinct CDR3 sequences, approximately 6% of which appear only once. This record belongs to a study of identical twins. Study-wide results and limits: Beta out-of-frame twin sharing showed a weaker excess. There was more out-of-frame TCR alpha sharing in monozygotic twins than models estimated. Memory repertoires lacked the insertion deficit that abundant cord blood beta clonotypes showed.

Per the germline V gene, CDR1 is WNHNN and CDR2 is SYGVQD (reference sequence). This CDR3 region has 18 residues. With 6 bases removed from V and 2 bases from J, the gap between germline ends came to 22 bases. The rearrangement uses TRBV10-1 and TRBJ2-2; D is perhaps TRBD1 or TRBD2 (6 bases each). This clonotype was obtained from a man in his late teens or twenties in good health. The sequencing sample was made of naive T cells sorted from blood. The CDR3 DNA reads TGCGCCAGCAGGCCGGGGCTCCGGGGGCGTCGAAACACCGGGGAGCTGTTTTTT. Protein product: CASRPGLRGRRNTGELFF.